Following are 21 T cell receptor beta chains from one sample sequenced in a study of breast tumors, draining lymph nodes, adjacent tissues. Samples came from axillary lymph nodes draining the breast cancer. TCRdb reprocessed the multiplex PCR reads with MiXCR, giving one entry per CDR3 protein. The sample holds about 230,000 distinct CDR3 sequences, 32% seen once. Sequencing was carried out using axillary lymph node tissue. Every receptor here comes from a female donor with breast cancer. Some clones in this sample may be carry-over from other donors' samples.

The J gene is TRBJ2-6, the V gene TRBV7-9; 9 positions match TRBD1. CDR3 length equals 20 residues. The germline V gene encodes CDR1 SEHNR and CDR2 FQNEAQ (reference sequence). The V gene end was trimmed by 1 base and the J gene end by 4 bases; junction bases not matched to a gene: 14. This CDR3 is CASSLVIGQGRISGANVLTF. CDR3 DNA: TGTGCCAGCAGCTTAGTGATCGGACAGGGGAGAATTTCCGGGGCCAACGTCCTGACTTTC.

This clonotype was counted at least ten times. The V call is TRBV28, the J call TRBJ2-7; 9 bases align to TRBD2. Germline-derived CDR1 and CDR2 are MDHEN and SYDVKM. V dropped 7 bases and J dropped 7; count of bases not matched to a gene: 11. The CDR3 is made up of 14 amino acids. The CDR3 nucleotides are TGTGCCAGCACCCCCGCGGGGGGGTCGGGGGAGCAGTACTTC. Protein product: CASTPAGGSGEQYF.

The chain combines TRBV6-5 with TRBJ2-7; D gene ambiguous. Germline CDR1 reads MNHEY; CDR2 reads SVGAGI. CDR3 size: 13 residues. The V gene lost 6 bases and the J gene lost 0 bases, with 9 bases spanning the gap. The CDR3 is CASRHLISYEQYF. For the CDR3, the DNA is TGTGCCAGCAGGCACTTAATCTCCTACGAGCAGTACTTC.

This clonotype was detected a few times. The chain uses TRBV30 and TRBJ1-5; D perhaps matches TRBD1 (6 bases). This CDR3 is 14 amino acids long. Trimming pared 2 bases from V and 7 bases from J, leaving 15 bases between. The V gene's germline CDR1 is GTSNPN and CDR2 SVGIG (reference sequence). CDR3 coding DNA: TGTGCCTGGAGTAACCGGGGGGGGCTCCAGCCCCAGCATTTT. This gives the protein CAWSNRGGLQPQHF.

This clonotype has ten or more counts. Here the CDR3 DNA reads TGCGCCAGCAGCCGGGTAGGGGGGACTGGGGCCAACGTCCTGACTTTC. As protein: CASSRVGGTGANVLTF. The J gene is TRBJ2-6, the V gene TRBV4-3, with D perhaps matching TRBD1 or TRBD2 (6 bases each). Germline V gene sequence: CDR1 LGHNA, CDR2 YSLEER. V dropped 4 bases and J dropped 2 bases, with 12 bases sitting between them. CDR3 length: 16 residues.

This clonotype was found many times. The V gene is TRBV12-3 or TRBV12-4, the J gene TRBJ1-6; D might be TRBD1 (5 bases). Trimming removed 5 bases at V and 8 bases at J, with 10 bases between. The CDR3 has 13 residues. The CDR3 DNA reads TGTGCCAGCAGTCGGGGGGATTATTCACCCCTCCACTTT. It yields the protein CASSRGDYSPLHF.

This clonotype was recorded only once. DNA for the CDR3: TGCAGTGCCAGCAGCCGGGGAGATTCACCCCTCCACTTT. It specifies CSASSRGDSPLHF. V usage is TRBV20-1 and J usage is TRBJ1-6; D gene unclear. V lost 6 bases and J 8 bases, leaving 14 bases between the germline ends. Germline values: CDR1 DFQATT, CDR2 SNEGSKA (reference sequence). This CDR3 has 13 amino acids.

This clonotype was found once. This rearrangement joins TRBV7-2 to TRBJ2-6; D unresolved. Trimming stripped 6 bases from V and 4 bases from J, with 10 bases between. The CDR3 spans 14 residues. CDR1 and CDR2 (germline): SGHTA, FQGNSA. Here the CDR3 DNA reads TGTGCCAGCAGTTCTCAACAGGGGGCCAACGTCCTGACTTTC. Residues: CASSSQQGANVLTF.

V and J are TRBV11-2 and TRBJ2-5; 12 nucleotides align to TRBD2. The CDR3 is made up of 16 amino acids. Germline V gives CDR1 SGHAT, CDR2 FQNNGV. V was clipped by 5 bases and J by 5 bases; unmatched bases: 9. This chain's CDR3 is CASSRLAGGPGETQYF. The DNA for the CDR3 is TGTGCCAGCAGCCGGCTAGCGGGAGGGCCAGGGGAGACCCAGTACTTC.

The chain links TRBV7-2 to TRBJ2-3; 9 positions match TRBD2. The CDR3 sequence is 16 residues long. Germline-derived CDR1 and CDR2 are SGHTA and FQGNSA. Unmatched junction bases numbered 7, after V lost 5 bases and J lost 1 base. CDR3 region: CASSRMRTSGTDTQYF. For the CDR3, the DNA is TGTGCCAGCAGCAGGATGAGGACTAGCGGCACAGATACGCAGTATTTT.

This clonotype came up a few times. Possible read error: a much larger clone is one base away. J is TRBJ2-7 and V is TRBV7-2; TRBD2 agrees at 7 bases. There are 15 residues in the CDR3. Per germline, CDR1 SGHTA and CDR2 FQGNSA. CDR3 coding DNA: TGTGCCAGCAGCTTAGCGGGGGGGGACCGCTACGGGCAGTACTTC. This translates into CASSLAGGDRYGQYF.

This clonotype was detected many times. The chain has TRBV28 and TRBJ1-3, with TRBD1 identical over 9 bases. The CDR3 is 15 amino acids. The ends lost 5 bases at V and 4 bases at J; junction bases unmatched: 6. Germline-derived CDR1 and CDR2 are MDHEN and SYDVKM. CDR3 amino acids: CASSETGTGGNTIYF. DNA for the CDR3: TGTGCCAGCAGTGAAACCGGGACAGGGGGAAACACCATATATTTT.

At least ten counts were recorded for this clonotype. The J gene is TRBJ2-7, the V gene TRBV7-8; no firm D call. V lost 3 bases and J 3 bases, leaving 9 bases between the germline ends. The germline V gene has CDR1 SGHVS and CDR2 FQNEAQ. The CDR3 loop spans 13 amino acids. This chain's CDR3 is CASSLGLHYEQYF. The CDR3 DNA reads as TGTGCCAGCAGCTTGGGATTACACTACGAGCAGTACTTC.

This clonotype was picked up one time. A much more abundant neighbour one base away suggests this may be a read error. This chain connects TRBV18 to TRBJ2-2; D is unresolved. V lost 2 bases and J 9 bases, leaving 7 bases between the germline ends. This CDR3 region has 12 residues. The germline V gene has CDR1 KGHSH and CDR2 LQKENI. CDR3 in amino acids: CASSPESWELFF. The CDR3 DNA follows: TGTGCCAGCTCACCAGAAAGTTGGGAGCTGTTTTTT.

This clonotype was observed many times. This rearrangement joins TRBV6-2 or TRBV6-3 to TRBJ2-5, with 12 bases lining up with TRBD2. Trimming took 11 bases from V and 3 from J; bases not matched to a gene: 7. CDR3 length equals 14 residues. CDR1 MNHEY and CDR2 SVGEGT come from the germline V gene. DNA of the CDR3: TGTGCCGGCCGCACTAGCGGGAGGAAAGAGACCCAGTACTTC. Its translation is CAGRTSGRKETQYF.

As regards this clonotype: As the CDR3 is not closed by the conserved phenylalanine or tryptophan, this likely results from a read error. The rearrangement uses TRBV20-1 and TRBJ1-5; weak D call: TRBD1 (6 bases). The CDR3 spans 16 residues. With 3 bases removed from V and 2 bases from J, the gap between germline ends came to 17 bases. The germline CDR1 and CDR2 sequences are DFQATT and SNEGSKA (reference sequence). For the CDR3, the DNA is TGCAGTGCTAGTCACACCGTCGGGGGCGGCAATCAGCCCCAGCATGGT. This codes for CSASHTVGGGNQPQHG.

The chain joins TRBV20-1 to TRBJ2-1; 10 bases are a match to TRBD2. V was pared by 6 bases and J by 13 bases, with 15 bases of the junction left unmatched. The CDR3 runs to 14 residues. The germline V gene has CDR1 DFQATT and CDR2 SNEGSKA (reference sequence). The CDR3: CSADGTSEDNGQFF. DNA of the CDR3: TGCAGTGCGGACGGGACTAGCGAAGACAATGGACAGTTCTTC.

A remark on this clonotype: Given the absence of the conserved phenylalanine or tryptophan at the CDR3 end, a read error is likely. The DNA is left out, because the CDR3 cannot be placed on it with certainty; the CDR3 is given as TCRdb lists it. This chain joins TRBV9 and TRBJ1-3. The CDR3 length equals 9 residues, ends included. The V gene's germline CDR1 is SGDLS and CDR2 YYNGEE. This CDR3 is CASSAAGLA.

This clonotype has a single count. The germline gene is not matched at one end of the junction; a read error may be the cause. The CDR3 protein is CSASQSGAGEQYF. CDR3 nucleotides: TGCAGCGCTAGCCAATCCGGGGCAGGAGAGCAGTACTTC. The chain employs TRBV20-1 and TRBJ2-7; either TRBD1 or TRBD2 may fit D (5 bases each). The CDR3 has 13 residues. Germline V CDR1 and CDR2: DFQATT, SNEGSKA (reference sequence).

This clonotype was seen at least ten times. The rearrangement uses TRBV7-9 and TRBJ2-7, with unresolved D. CDR1 and CDR2 (germline): SEHNR, FQNEAQ (reference sequence). CDR3 length: 15 residues. V lost 5 bases and J 2 bases, leaving 16 bases between the germline ends. Written as DNA, the CDR3 is TGTGCCAGCAGCGAGTTTCGTATCCCACCCTACGAGCAGTACTTC. It specifies CASSEFRIPPYEQYF. Filled out from reference TRBV7-9 and TRBJ2-7, the complete variable domain reads DTGVSQNPRHKITKRGQNVTFRCDPISEHNRLYWYRQTLGQGPEFLTYFQNEAQLEKSRLLSDRFSAERPKGSFSTLEIQRTEQGDSAMYLCASSEFRIPPYEQYFGPGTRLTVT.

This clonotype was counted at least ten times. The chain has TRBV5-1 and TRBJ2-7, with TRBD2 as a possible D gene (7 bases). There are 15 residues in the CDR3. The V gene's germline CDR1 is SGHRS and CDR2 YFSETQ. Trimming cost V 1 base and J 6 bases, with 17 bases left between them. Here the CDR3 reads CASSLRGGGPVEQYF. CDR3 sequence (DNA): TGCGCCAGCAGCTTGAGGGGGGGAGGGCCGGTCGAGCAGTACTTC. Complete variable domain (other parts from reference TRBV5-1 and TRBJ2-7): KAGVTQTPRYLIKTRGQQVTLSCSPISGHRSVSWYQQTPGQGLQFLFEYFSETQRNKGNFPGRFSGRQFSNSRSEMNVSTLELGDSALYLCASSLRGGGPVEQYFGPGTRLTVT.